This TCR beta chain is from a study of cytomegalovirus exposure and HLA in healthy donors. Study-wide results and limits: Through in vitro validation, three CMV-associated chains were shown to be specific for CMV antigens. Evidence from a later analysis indicated that most CMV-associated TCR beta chains looked HLA-restricted. Roughly uniform sequencing depth across donors was assumed, possibly incorrectly.

Vbeta (60) and Jbeta (13) primers were used in the PCR. This table comes from immunoSEQ multiplex PCR, and its TCRdb copy is limited to in-frame clones, with some not included. This sample has about 100,000 clones, with about three quarters found just once. This clone has just a few counts. Its antigen is not identified. Per germline, CDR1 SGHAT and CDR2 FQNNGV. V was shortened by 5 bases and J by 1 base, with 14 bases between the two germline ends. The CDR3 has 15 amino acids. The origin of this receptor is a male donor in good health and CMV-seropositive. Sequences were obtained from PBMCs. The chain recombines TRBV11-2 with TRBJ1-1; D call uncertain. The CDR3 region has the DNA TGTGCCAGCAGCAAACCCCCGTCGGGGAACACTGAAGCTTTCTTT. As protein: CASSKPPSGNTEAFF. The whole variable domain, filled in from reference TRBV11-2 and TRBJ1-1, reads EAGVAQSPRYKIIEKRQSVAFWCNPISGHATLYWYQQILGQGPKLLIQFQNNGVVDDSQLPKDRFSAERLKGVDSTLKIQPAKLEDSAVYLCASSKPPSGNTEAFFGQGTRLTVV.